The next 3 T cell receptor beta chains were all read from a single sample in a study of early T cells in non-severe SARS-CoV-2 infection. MiXCR, run by TCRdb on the 5' RACE reads, gives a single entry per CDR3 protein. The table records around 70,000 distinct CDR3 sequences, roughly 9.1% of them present only once. Sequencing was performed on whole blood. The receptors shown here come from an adult who was a healthcare worker with PCR-confirmed SARS-CoV-2 infection or an uninfected control (not recorded which).

This clonotype was observed at least ten times. The chain carries TRBV14 and TRBJ2-7; 9 bases match TRBD2. The CDR3 spans 17 residues. Trimming removed 1 base from V and 2 bases from J; junction bases left unmatched: 9. The germline gives CDR1 SGHDN, CDR2 FVKESK. CDR3 sequence: CASSQAWAGGPPYEQYF. CDR3 DNA sequence: TGTGCCAGCAGCCAAGCATGGGCGGGAGGGCCCCCCTACGAGCAGTACTTC. The full variable domain, rest sourced from reference TRBV14 and TRBJ2-7, is EAGVTQFPSHSVIEKGQTVTLRCDPISGHDNLYWYRRVMGKEIKFLLHFVKESKQDESGMPNNRFLAERTGGTYSTLKVQPAELEDSGVYFCASSQAWAGGPPYEQYFGPGTRLTVT.

The table lists this clonotype with a few counts. This chain links TRBV28 with TRBJ2-4; the D gene is possibly TRBD2 (5 bases). The CDR3 is 16 amino acids. The V gene's germline CDR1 is MDHEN and CDR2 SYDVKM. With 2 bases removed from V and 1 base from J, the gap between germline ends came to 12 bases. The CDR3 sequence is CASSLVGVLAKNIQYF. The CDR3, as DNA: TGTGCCAGCAGTTTAGTCGGGGTGTTGGCCAAAAACATTCAGTACTTC.

J is TRBJ2-7 and V is TRBV4-1; possible D gene TRBD1, 6 bases. Per the germline V gene, CDR1 is MGHRA and CDR2 is YSYEKL. CDR3 length equals 16 residues. The V end lost 2 bases, the J end lost 0 bases, and 14 bases lay between the germline ends. The CDR3 nucleotides read TGCGCCAGCAGCCAAACAACAGGGCCCAGCTCCTACGAGCAGTACTTC. It is translated as CASSQTTGPSSYEQYF.